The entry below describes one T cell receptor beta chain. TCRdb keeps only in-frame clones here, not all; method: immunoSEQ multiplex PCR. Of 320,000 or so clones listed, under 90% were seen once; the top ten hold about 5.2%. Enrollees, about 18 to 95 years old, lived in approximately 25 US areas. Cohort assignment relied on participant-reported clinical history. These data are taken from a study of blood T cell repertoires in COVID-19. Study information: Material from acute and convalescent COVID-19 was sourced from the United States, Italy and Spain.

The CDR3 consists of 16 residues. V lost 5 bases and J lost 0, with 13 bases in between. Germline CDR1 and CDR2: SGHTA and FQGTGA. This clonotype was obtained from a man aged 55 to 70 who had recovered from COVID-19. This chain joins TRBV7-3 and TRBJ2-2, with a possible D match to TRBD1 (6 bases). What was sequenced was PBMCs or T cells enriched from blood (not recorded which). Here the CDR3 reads CASSPDRFANTGELFF. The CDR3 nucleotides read TGTGCCAGCAGCCCCGACAGGTTCGCGAACACCGGGGAGCTGTTTTTT.